Included here is one T cell receptor beta chain sequence, with context. The antigen is unknown. 60 Vbeta and 13 Jbeta primers were used in PCR. Profiled with immunoSEQ multiplex PCR; TCRdb holds only in-frame clones, not every one. The sample lists over 150,000 clones, approximately 72% occurring once. This CDR3 contains 18 residues. Germline V lookup: CDR1 LNHDA, CDR2 SQIVND (reference sequence). Trimming took 5 bases from V and 1 from J; bases not matched to a gene: 16. This sample was taken from a study of cytomegalovirus exposure and HLA in healthy donors. Findings of the study overall: The authors reported that TCR beta sequences could predict HLA-A and HLA-B alleles. These predictions were accurate for most subjects in the first cohort. There were several of the most significant clusters that appeared linked to common viral pathogens in a later analysis. Later analysis showed most CMV-associated TCR beta chains appearing HLA-restricted. The number of N-insertions in an Asian-associated ancestry cluster was reportedly below the 666-donor mean in a later analysis.

The specimen was PBMCs. This TCR came from a man between 18 and 35 years old in good health and CMV-seronegative. The chain employs TRBV19 and TRBJ1-2, with 7 bases fitting TRBD1. This chain's CDR3 is CASSDPDRNQAFNYGYTF. CDR3 sequence (DNA): TGTGCCAGTAGTGACCCGGACAGGAACCAAGCCTTTAACTATGGCTACACCTTC.